The rows below give T cell receptor beta chains drawn from one sample of a study of cytomegalovirus exposure and HLA in healthy donors. This table comes from immunoSEQ multiplex PCR, and its TCRdb copy is limited to in-frame clones, with some not included. The sample includes around 100,000 clones, under 70% seen only once; the top ten take just over 8.5%. Input material: PBMCs. These receptors were obtained from a young man in good health and CMV-seropositive. CDR3s include the opening cysteine and the closing phenylalanine or tryptophan. A D gene is named only where the DNA matches it firmly. For some rows the clone size is stated as once, few or many, or as a class when expanded; others skip it.

>TRBV9|TRBD1|18|once|TRBJ2-7
CASSVGNPTGGVLYEQYF
TGTGCCAGCAGCGTCGGGAACCCGACAGGGGGAGTATTGTACGAGCAGTACTTC
>TRBV10-3|TRBD1|14|few|TRBJ1-1
CATTGETTNTEAFF
TGTGCCACAACAGGGGAAACAACGAACACTGAAGCTTTCTTT
>TRBV7-2|TRBD2|16|NA|TRBJ2-2
CASSQPTSGYMGELFF
TGTGCCAGCAGCCAACCGACTAGCGGGTATATGGGGGAGCTGTTTTTT
>TRBV11-3|NA|16|NA|TRBJ2-5
CASSLRAAAYQETQYF
TGTGCCAGCAGCTTGAGAGCAGCAGCGTACCAAGAGACCCAGTACTTC
>TRBV18|TRBD1|14|NA|TRBJ1-1
CASSPDRADTEAFF
TGTGCCAGCTCACCAGACAGGGCGGACACTGAAGCTTTCTTT
>TRBV9|TRBD2|16|NA|TRBJ2-3
CASTGAGTSGTDTQYF
TGTGCCAGCACCGGAGCCGGGACTAGCGGCACAGATACGCAGTATTTT
>TRBV7-2|NA|13|few|TRBJ1-2
CASSEDSGGGYTF
TGTGCCAGCAGCGAGGACAGCGGCGGGGGCTACACCTTC
>TRBV9|NA|15|NA|TRBJ1-2
CASSVGAGYNYGYTF
TGTGCCAGCAGCGTAGGGGCAGGGTATAACTATGGCTACACCTTC
>TRBV29-1|NA|15|NA|TRBJ1-2
CSVERGGATGYGYTF
TGCAGCGTCGAGAGGGGGGGGGCAACGGGCTATGGCTACACCTTC
>TRBV28|TRBD2|16|few|TRBJ2-2
CASRRGSSGIPGELFF
TGTGCCAGCAGGAGGGGTTCTAGCGGGATCCCCGGGGAGCTGTTTTTT
>TRBV2|NA|14|NA|TRBJ1-2
CASSETTVGGGYTF
TGTGCCAGCAGTGAAACGACGGTGGGGGGGGGCTACACCTTC
>TRBV5-5|TRBD1|15|few|TRBJ2-3
CASSSPTGVGDTQYF
TGTGCCAGCAGCTCACCGACAGGGGTTGGAGATACGCAGTATTTT
>TRBV21-1|NA|16|NA|TRBJ1-4
CASSPSETGGHKKLFF
TGTGCCAGCAGCCCTAGTGAGACAGGGGGCCACAAAAAACTGTTTTTT
>TRBV9|NA|14|NA|TRBJ2-1
CASSPPSGSGRQFF
TGTGCCAGCAGCCCCCCAAGTGGTAGCGGCCGACAGTTCTTC
>TRBV2|TRBD1|16|NA|TRBJ2-3
CASSRKDRGLSDTQYF
TGTGCCAGCAGTCGAAAGGACAGGGGGCTCTCAGATACGCAGTATTTT
>TRBV18|NA|11|NA|TRBJ2-3
CASSLQEGQYF
TGTGCCAGCTCACTTCAGGAGGGGCAGTATTTT
>TRBV14|NA|13|NA|TRBJ2-1
CASSQDLASEQFF
TGTGCCAGCAGCCAAGATTTAGCGAGTGAGCAGTTCTTC
>TRBV27|TRBD1|12|NA|TRBJ2-1
CASTPHRDSQFF
TGTGCCAGCACTCCTCACCGGGACAGCCAGTTCTTC
>TRBV5-4|NA|13|few|TRBJ1-4
CASGAGSNEKLFF
TGTGCCAGCGGAGCGGGGTCTAATGAAAAACTGTTTTTT
>TRBV11-2|TRBD2|15|NA|TRBJ2-3
CASSLRGKGTDTQYF
TGTGCCAGCAGCTTGCGGGGGAAAGGCACAGATACGCAGTATTTT
>TRBV9|NA|13|NA|TRBJ1-1
CASSVDQVTEAFF
TGTGCCAGCAGCGTAGATCAGGTCACTGAAGCTTTCTTT
>TRBV19|TRBD1|14|NA|TRBJ1-4
CASSIQGGNEKLFF
TGTGCCAGTAGTATACAGGGGGGAAATGAAAAACTGTTTTTT
>TRBV28|NA|14|few|TRBJ1-2
CASSKPDRLGGYTF
TGTGCCAGCTCCAAACCAGACAGATTAGGGGGCTACACCTTC
>TRBV5-1|NA|17|NA|TRBJ2-7
CASSLAGGSRGSYEQYF
TGCGCCAGCAGCTTGGCCGGCGGTTCTAGGGGCTCCTACGAGCAGTACTTC
>TRBV15|NA|12|NA|TRBJ1-3
CATRGSGNTIYF
TGTGCCACCCGGGGGTCTGGAAACACCATATATTTT
>TRBV27|NA|17|NA|TRBJ1-5
CASSLSGPGLTGQPQHF
TGTGCCAGCAGTTTATCCGGGCCGGGCCTCACAGGTCAGCCCCAGCATTTT
>TRBV7-9|TRBD1|15|NA|TRBJ1-1
CASSAGGSMNTEAFF
TGTGCCAGCAGCGCAGGGGGCTCGATGAACACTGAAGCTTTCTTT
>TRBV30|TRBD1|15|NA|TRBJ2-3
CAWTSGQLSTDTQYF
TGTGCCTGGACCTCGGGACAGCTCAGCACAGATACGCAGTATTTT
>TRBV2|TRBD1|14|few|TRBJ1-2
CASSEWDRRVGYTF
TGTGCCAGCAGTGAATGGGACAGGAGAGTAGGCTACACCTTC
>TRBV4-2|TRBD2|16|NA|TRBJ2-1
CASSPSGTSGQTEQFF
TGTGCCAGCAGCCCATCCGGGACTAGCGGACAAACCGAGCAGTTCTTC
>TRBV19|TRBD1|14|NA|TRBJ1-4
CASKTGGEGEKLFF
TGTGCCAGTAAAACAGGGGGCGAGGGTGAAAAACTGTTTTTT
>TRBV7-9|TRBD1|15|NA|TRBJ1-1
CASSLGGQGNTEAFF
TGTGCCAGCAGCTTAGGAGGACAGGGGAACACTGAAGCTTTCTTT
>TRBV6-5|NA|11|NA|TRBJ1-1
CARFMNTEAFF
TGTGCCAGGTTCATGAACACTGAAGCTTTCTTT
>TRBV4-3|TRBD2|21|NA|TRBJ2-3
CASSQVQTGTSGRGRADTQYF
TGCGCCAGCAGCCAAGTCCAGACCGGGACTAGCGGGAGGGGGAGAGCAGATACGCAGTATTTT
>TRBV5-6|TRBD1|14|few|TRBJ1-1
CASSLDRVSTEAFF
TGTGCCAGCAGCCTGGACAGGGTGAGCACTGAAGCTTTCTTT
>TRBV2|TRBD2|17|NA|TRBJ2-2
CASTPRTSGAGTGELFF
TGTGCCAGCACCCCGCGGACTAGCGGGGCGGGGACCGGGGAGCTGTTTTTT
>TRBV7-2|TRBD2|16|NA|TRBJ2-1
CASSLQLAGDYNEQFF
TGTGCCAGCAGCTTACAACTAGCGGGAGACTACAATGAGCAGTTCTTC
>TRBV7-3|NA|18|few|TRBJ2-4
CASSLTMVLSRGKNIQYF
TGTGCCAGCAGCTTAACGATGGTGTTGTCCCGGGGCAAAAACATTCAGTACTTC
>TRBV30|NA|13|NA|TRBJ1-1
CAWKGGGGTEAFF
TGTGCCTGGAAGGGCGGGGGAGGCACTGAAGCTTTCTTT
>TRBV10-3|NA|12|NA|TRBJ2-2
CAISADTGELFF
TGTGCCATCAGTGCGGACACCGGGGAGCTGTTTTTT
>TRBV10-3|TRBD1|20|once|TRBJ1-2
CAISESRLAGQGAPSYGYTF
TGTGCCATCAGTGAGTCAAGGCTGGCAGGACAGGGGGCTCCATCCTATGGCTACACCTTC
>TRBV5-6|NA|14|NA|TRBJ1-4
CASSLGQAGEKLFF
TGTGCCAGCAGCTTGGGGCAGGCAGGGGAAAAACTGTTTTTT
>TRBV19|TRBD1|14|NA|TRBJ1-5
CASYQGDSNQPQHF
TGTGCCAGTTATCAGGGGGACAGCAATCAGCCCCAGCATTTT
>TRBV7-3|TRBD2|15|NA|TRBJ2-1
CASSTIAGGHNEQFF
TGTGCCAGCAGCACGATAGCGGGAGGCCACAATGAGCAGTTCTTC
>TRBV5-1|NA|14|few|TRBJ1-1
CASSAGGDGTEAFF
TGCGCCAGCAGCGCGGGGGGGGATGGGACTGAAGCTTTCTTT
>TRBV29-1|NA|13|NA|TRBJ1-1
CSVAREADTEAFF
TGCAGCGTTGCCCGGGAGGCGGACACTGAAGCTTTCTTT
>TRBV12-5|NA|18|NA|TRBJ2-3
CASGLGRTGGSSTDTQYF
TGTGCTAGTGGTTTGGGTCGGACTGGAGGATCTAGCACAGATACGCAGTATTTT
>TRBV5-6|TRBD1|16|few|TRBJ1-2
CASSLVGTGGGYGYTF
TGTGCCAGCAGCTTGGTCGGGACAGGGGGCGGGTATGGCTACACCTTC
>TRBV5-6|NA|15|NA|TRBJ2-7
CASSLNFRASYEQYF
TGTGCCAGCAGCTTGAATTTCAGGGCTTCCTACGAGCAGTACTTC
>TRBV11-3|TRBD1|13|NA|TRBJ1-1
CASSWDRNTEAFF
TGTGCCAGCAGTTGGGACAGGAACACTGAAGCTTTCTTT
>TRBV4-1|NA|14|NA|TRBJ1-2
CASSQDSLLYGYTF
TGCGCCAGCAGCCAAGACTCCTTACTATATGGCTACACCTTC
>TRBV2|NA|16|once|TRBJ2-2
CASSSQGGLNTGELFF
TGTGCCAGCAGTTCGCAGGGGGGCCTAAACACCGGGGAGCTGTTTTTT
>TRBV27|TRBD1|15|NA|TRBJ1-2
CASSYNPGGIYGYTF
TGTGCCAGCAGTTATAATCCAGGGGGAATCTATGGCTACACCTTC
>TRBV9|NA|18|NA|TRBJ2-7
CASSVDPLRGESLYEQYF
TGTGCCAGCAGCGTAGACCCACTTCGGGGAGAGAGCCTCTACGAGCAGTACTTC
>TRBV27|TRBD1|15|NA|TRBJ2-3
CASSSTGEPTDTQYF
TGTGCCAGCAGTTCGACAGGGGAGCCTACAGATACGCAGTATTTT